The sequence of this T cell receptor (beta chain) was determined in a study of blood T cell repertoires in COVID-19. A few counts support this clone. The CDR3 has 16 amino acids. Germline V CDR1 and CDR2: SGHRS, YFSETQ. V shed 4 bases and J 4 bases; nucleotides not matched to a gene: 8. Per the original methods: Amplification of reference gene primers provided the estimated nucleated cell counts. Clones were read by immunoSEQ multiplex PCR, and TCRdb kept only the in-frame ones, dropping some. Clone size and the V and J calls come from that table; the DNA yielded D and trimming. The data hold tens of thousands of clones, with 70% to 90% observed a single time.

The TCR comes from a human donor in a cohort sampled during active COVID-19. V gene TRBV5-1 combines with J gene TRBJ1-4, with 9 bases aligning to TRBD1. The specimen sequenced was peripheral blood. The CDR3 DNA reads as TGCGCCAGCAGCCCCCGGGACAGGGAACTTAATGAAAAACTGTTTTTT. This sequence encodes CASSPRDRELNEKLFF. The entire variable domain, with the rest obtained from reference TRBV5-1 and TRBJ1-4, is as follows: KAGVTQTPRYLIKTRGQQVTLSCSPISGHRSVSWYQQTPGQGLQFLFEYFSETQRNKGNFPGRFSGRQFSNSRSEMNVSTLELGDSALYLCASSPRDRELNEKLFFGSGTQLSVL.